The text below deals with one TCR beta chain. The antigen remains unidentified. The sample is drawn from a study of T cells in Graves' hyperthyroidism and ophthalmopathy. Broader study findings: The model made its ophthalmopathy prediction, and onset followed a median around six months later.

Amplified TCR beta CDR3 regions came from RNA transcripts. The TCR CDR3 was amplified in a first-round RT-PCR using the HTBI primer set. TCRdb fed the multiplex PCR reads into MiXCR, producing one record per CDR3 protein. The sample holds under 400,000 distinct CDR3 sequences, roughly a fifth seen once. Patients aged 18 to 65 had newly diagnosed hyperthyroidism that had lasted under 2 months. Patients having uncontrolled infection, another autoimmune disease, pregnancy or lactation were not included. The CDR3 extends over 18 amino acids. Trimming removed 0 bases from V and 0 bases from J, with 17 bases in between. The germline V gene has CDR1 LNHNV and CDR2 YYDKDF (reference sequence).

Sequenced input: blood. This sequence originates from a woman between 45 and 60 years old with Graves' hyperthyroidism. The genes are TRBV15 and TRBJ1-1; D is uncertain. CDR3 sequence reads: CATSRDPGAYTLNTEAFF. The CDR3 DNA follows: TGTGCCACCAGCAGAGATCCGGGAGCGTATACACTGAACACTGAAGCTTTCTTT.